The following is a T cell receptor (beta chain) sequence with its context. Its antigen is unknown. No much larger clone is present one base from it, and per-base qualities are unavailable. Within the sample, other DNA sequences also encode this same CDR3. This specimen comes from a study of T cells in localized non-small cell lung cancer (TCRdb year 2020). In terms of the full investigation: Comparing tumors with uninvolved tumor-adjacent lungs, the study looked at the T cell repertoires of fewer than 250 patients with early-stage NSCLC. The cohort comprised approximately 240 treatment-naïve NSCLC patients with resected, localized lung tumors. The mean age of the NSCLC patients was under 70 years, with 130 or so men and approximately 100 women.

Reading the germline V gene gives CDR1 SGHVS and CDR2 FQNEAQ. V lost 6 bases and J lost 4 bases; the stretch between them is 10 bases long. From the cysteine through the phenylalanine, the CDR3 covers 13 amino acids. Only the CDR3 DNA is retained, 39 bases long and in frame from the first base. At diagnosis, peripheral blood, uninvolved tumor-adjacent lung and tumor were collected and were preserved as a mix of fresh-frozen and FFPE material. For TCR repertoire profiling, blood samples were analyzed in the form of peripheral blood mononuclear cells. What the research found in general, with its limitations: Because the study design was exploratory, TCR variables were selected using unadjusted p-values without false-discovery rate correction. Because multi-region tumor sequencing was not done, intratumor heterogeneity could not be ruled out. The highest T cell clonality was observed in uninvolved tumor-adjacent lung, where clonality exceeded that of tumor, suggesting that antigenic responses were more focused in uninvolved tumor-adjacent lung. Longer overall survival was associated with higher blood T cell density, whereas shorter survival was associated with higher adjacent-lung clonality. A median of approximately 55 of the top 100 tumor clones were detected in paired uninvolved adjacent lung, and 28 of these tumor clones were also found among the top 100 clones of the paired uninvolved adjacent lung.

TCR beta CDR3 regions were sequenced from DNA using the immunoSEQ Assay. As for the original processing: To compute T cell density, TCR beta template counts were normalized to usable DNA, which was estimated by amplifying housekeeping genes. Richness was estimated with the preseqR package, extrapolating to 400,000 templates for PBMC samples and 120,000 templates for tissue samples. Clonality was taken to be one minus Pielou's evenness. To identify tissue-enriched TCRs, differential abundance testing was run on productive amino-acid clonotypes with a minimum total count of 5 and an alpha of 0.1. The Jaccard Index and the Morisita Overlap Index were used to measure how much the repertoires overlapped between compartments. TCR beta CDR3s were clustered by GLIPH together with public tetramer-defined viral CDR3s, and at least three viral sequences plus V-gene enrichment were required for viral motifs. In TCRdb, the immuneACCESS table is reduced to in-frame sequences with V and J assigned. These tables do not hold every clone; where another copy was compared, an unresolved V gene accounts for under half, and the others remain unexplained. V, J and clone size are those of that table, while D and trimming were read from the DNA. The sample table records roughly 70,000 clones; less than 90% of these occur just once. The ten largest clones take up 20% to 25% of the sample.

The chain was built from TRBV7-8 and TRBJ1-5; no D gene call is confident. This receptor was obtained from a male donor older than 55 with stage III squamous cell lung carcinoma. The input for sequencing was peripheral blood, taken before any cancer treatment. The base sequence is TGTGCCAGCAGTCCCATCGGGAATCAGCCCCAGCATTTT. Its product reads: CASSPIGNQPQHF.